A selection of T cell receptor beta chains follows, all from one sample in a study of radiation and T cells in renal cell carcinoma. Sequenced by immunoSEQ multiplex PCR; TCRdb stores in-frame clones only, minus some. The table lists about 150,000 clones, around 88% of them singletons, with about a sixth in the top ten. This specimen was blood, taken from a patient whose treatment included radiotherapy and nephrectomy. These receptor sequences come from a woman aged 45 to 65 with renal cell carcinoma. Both conserved end residues are part of each CDR3. The order of the fields is V gene, J gene, clone size, D gene, CDR3 DNA, CDR3 protein. The D gene is left open where the match is weak. Size is omitted from some rows. Given values are once, few, many or a class for expanded clones.

>TRBV7-2|TRBJ2-2|-|TRBD2
TGTGCCAGCAGCTTAGCAGCGCCTAGCGGGGGAACCGGGGAGCTGTTTTTT
CASSLAAPSGGTGELFF
>TRBV21-1|TRBJ2-3|-|-
TGTGCCAGCAGCTTTCCGGGAGGAGATACGCAGTATTTT
CASSFPGGDTQYF
>TRBV14|TRBJ2-7|-|-
TGTGCCAGCAGCAGAGTGGAGAGGGGTTGGGAGCAGTACTTC
CASSRVERGWEQYF
>TRBV9|TRBJ2-3|-|-
TGTGCCAGCAGCGTAGGTGGGGCAGATACGCAGTATTTT
CASSVGGADTQYF
>TRBV6-5|TRBJ1-1|-|-
TGTGCCAGCAGTTCCCCCACAAGTAACACTGAAGCTTTCTTT
CASSSPTSNTEAFF
>TRBV5-1|TRBJ2-3|-|-
TGCGCCAGCAGCTTGGCCCTTCACAGGGTTTCCCCTACGCAGTATTTT
CASSLALHRVSPTQYF
>TRBV4-3|TRBJ1-2|-|-
TGCGCCAGCAGCCAAGAACCGGGAAACTATGGCTACACCTTC
CASSQEPGNYGYTF
>TRBV9|TRBJ2-5|-|TRBD2
TGTGCCAGCAGCTCCGCGGCGGGGGGCGTAGAGACCCAGTACTTC
CASSSAAGGVETQYF
>TRBV7-9|TRBJ1-2|-|TRBD1
TGTGCCAGCAGAACAGGGGACTATGGCTACACCTTC
CASRTGDYGYTF
>TRBV9|TRBJ2-5|-|TRBD2
TGTGCCAGCAGCCCCGGACTAGCGGGGGGGAGAGGCGAGACCCAGTACTTC
CASSPGLAGGRGETQYF
>TRBV7-2|TRBJ2-1|-|-
TGTGCCAGCAGCTTAGCAATGGGGAATGAGCAGTTCTTC
CASSLAMGNEQFF
>TRBV4-3|TRBJ1-4|-|-
TGCGCCAGCAGCCAAGAACTCACAAGGAGTGAAAAACTGTTTTTT
CASSQELTRSEKLFF
>TRBV6-5|TRBJ2-1|-|-
TGTGCCAGCAGTTTCAAAATGGGAGTCTACAATGAGCAGTTCTTC
CASSFKMGVYNEQFF
>TRBV6-5|TRBJ1-4|-|-
TGTGCCAGCAGGAAGGACAGTCTTGAAAAACTGTTTTTT
CASRKDSLEKLFF
>TRBV9|TRBJ1-2|-|TRBD1
TGTGCCAGCAGCGTAGCCGGGACAGATAATGGCTACACCTTC
CASSVAGTDNGYTF
>TRBV9|TRBJ2-1|-|-
TGTGCCAGCAGGCCCGGGCCCAGCGGGCACTACAATGAGCAGTTCTTC
CASRPGPSGHYNEQFF
>TRBV6-5|TRBJ1-1|-|TRBD1
TGTGCCAGCAGGGCCGACAGGGCCGCTGAAGCTTTCTTT
CASRADRAAEAFF
>TRBV7-2|TRBJ2-1|-|TRBD1
TGTGCCAGCAGCCTGGGACAGGGGACCTACAATGAGCAGTTCTTC
CASSLGQGTYNEQFF
>TRBV6-5|TRBJ1-1|-|-
TGTGCCAGCAGTGGGGACTGGTCGTCAAACACTGAAGCTTTCTTT
CASSGDWSSNTEAFF
>TRBV6-1|TRBJ2-7|-|-
TGTGCCAGCAGTGAAAATAGCGAGCAGTACTTC
CASSENSEQYF
>TRBV7-2|TRBJ2-3|-|TRBD2
TGTGCCAGCAGCCCCGGGACTACCACAGATACGCAGTATTTT
CASSPGTTTDTQYF
>TRBV5-1|TRBJ1-1|few|-
TGCGCCAGCAGCTCGGACAGAATCGGGAACACTGAAGCTTTCTTT
CASSSDRIGNTEAFF
>TRBV6-1|TRBJ2-7|-|-
TGTGCCAGCAGGCTGGGTCCACTTACCTACGAGCAGTACTTC
CASRLGPLTYEQYF
>TRBV18|TRBJ1-3|-|-
TGTGCCAGCTCACCACAGGATTTCTCTGGAAACACCATATATTTT
CASSPQDFSGNTIYF
>TRBV4-3|TRBJ2-7|-|TRBD1
TGCGCCAGCAGCCTAGACGCCGGGACAGAGGGGTACGAGCAGTACTTC
CASSLDAGTEGYEQYF
>TRBV28|TRBJ1-2|-|-
TGTGCCAGCAACCAAGCCCAGGGAGGAACCTTAAACTATGGCTACACCTTC
CASNQAQGGTLNYGYTF
>TRBV28|TRBJ1-6|-|-
TGTGCCAGCAGGTTTATCATCTCTTCACCCCTCCACTTT
CASRFIISSPLHF
>TRBV6-6|TRBJ1-2|-|TRBD1
TGTGCCAGCAGTTTCGAAGGGGGCGATGGCTACACCTTC
CASSFEGGDGYTF
>TRBV5-5|TRBJ2-7|-|-
TGTGCCAGCAGCTTGGGACAGGTGTCCTACGAGCAGTACTTC
CASSLGQVSYEQYF
>TRBV9|TRBJ2-3|once|-
TGTGCCAGCAGCGTTGTGGGCGGTACGCAGTATTTT
CASSVVGGTQYF
>TRBV28|TRBJ1-2|-|-
TGTGCCAGCAGTCAAGCTGGGTCGGTTCACTATGGCTACACCTTC
CASSQAGSVHYGYTF
>TRBV14|TRBJ2-7|-|-
TGTGCCAGCAGCCAAGTTCGCCGAGACAGCCGCTACGAGCAGTACTTC
CASSQVRRDSRYEQYF
>TRBV7-2|TRBJ2-6|once|-
TGTGCCAGCAGCTTAGCAGGGACCGGGGCCAACGTCCTGACTTTC
CASSLAGTGANVLTF
>TRBV6-5|TRBJ2-7|-|TRBD2
TGTGCCAGCAGTTACTCGCAGGGAGGGTACGAGCAGTACTTC
CASSYSQGGYEQYF
>TRBV7-2|TRBJ1-6|-|-
TGTGCCAGCAACACGCAAAGCTCCTATAATTCACCCCTCCACTTT
CASNTQSSYNSPLHF
>TRBV9|TRBJ2-7|-|TRBD1
TGTGCCAGCAGCACAACAACAGGGGCCTACGAGCAGTACTTC
CASSTTTGAYEQYF
>TRBV5-6|TRBJ1-1|-|TRBD1
TGTGCCAGCAGCTTGTTGGGACAGGGTAACACTGAAGCTTTCTTT
CASSLLGQGNTEAFF
>TRBV14|TRBJ1-2|-|-
TGTGCCAGCAGACCGGGGAACAACTATGGCTACACCTTC
CASRPGNNYGYTF
>TRBV30|TRBJ2-3|-|-
TGTGCCTGGAGTGGAGGGTTAGATACGCAGTATTTT
CAWSGGLDTQYF
>TRBV5-4|TRBJ2-7|-|TRBD2
TGTGCCAGCAGCTTCGATGGGGGAGGGTACGAGCAGTACTTC
CASSFDGGGYEQYF
>TRBV5-1|TRBJ2-2|-|TRBD2
TGCGCCAGCAGCTGGACTAGCGCTAACGGGGAGCTGTTTTTT
CASSWTSANGELFF
>TRBV27|TRBJ2-2|few|-
TGTGCCAGCAGAAAACCCAGTGGAGGGGTGGGTGACACCGGGGAGCTGTTTTTT
CASRKPSGGVGDTGELFF
>TRBV7-2|TRBJ1-2|-|-
TGTGCCAGCAGCCCCAGCCCGGGACAAAGTGTCTACACCTTC
CASSPSPGQSVYTF
>TRBV30|TRBJ1-2|-|-
TGTGCCTGGAGTGAGAGGATTACAGGGTGGTCGGATGGCTACACCTTC
CAWSERITGWSDGYTF
>TRBV29-1|TRBJ2-7|-|-
TGCAGCGTTGCTCCGGGGCTAAGCTCCTACGAGCAGTACTTC
CSVAPGLSSYEQYF
>TRBV10-3|TRBJ2-2|-|-
TGTGCCATCAGTGAGTTTCTGGCGAACACCGGGGAGCTGTTTTTT
CAISEFLANTGELFF
>TRBV19|TRBJ1-2|-|-
TGTGCCAGTAGTATAAATGCAGGGAACTATGGCTACACCTTC
CASSINAGNYGYTF
>TRBV6-1|TRBJ2-2|-|-
TGTGCCAGCAGATATGGGACCGGGGAGCTGTTTTTT
CASRYGTGELFF
>TRBV18|TRBJ2-7|-|-
TGTGCCAGCTCGACTGGGGGGGGGCCCTACGAGCAGTACTTC
CASSTGGGPYEQYF
>TRBV25-1|TRBJ2-1|-|-
TGTGCCAGCAGACCAAGGACCACCCTAAGCAATGAGCAGTTCTTC
CASRPRTTLSNEQFF